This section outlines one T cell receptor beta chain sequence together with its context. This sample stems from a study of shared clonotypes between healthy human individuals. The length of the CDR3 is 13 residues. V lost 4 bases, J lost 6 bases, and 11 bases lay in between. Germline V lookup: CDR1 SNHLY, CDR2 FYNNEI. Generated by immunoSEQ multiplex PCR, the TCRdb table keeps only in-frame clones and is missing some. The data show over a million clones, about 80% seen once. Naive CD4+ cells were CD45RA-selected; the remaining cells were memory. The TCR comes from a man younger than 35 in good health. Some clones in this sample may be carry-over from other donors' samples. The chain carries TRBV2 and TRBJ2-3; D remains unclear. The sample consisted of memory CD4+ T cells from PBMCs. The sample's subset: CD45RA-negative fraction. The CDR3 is CASSADRRDTQYF. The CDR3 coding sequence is TGTGCCAGCAGTGCCGACCGAAGGGATACGCAGTATTTT. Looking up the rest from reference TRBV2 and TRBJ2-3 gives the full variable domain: EPEVTQTPSHQVTQMGQEVILRCVPISNHLYFYWYRQILGQKVEFLVSFYNNEISEKSEIFDDQFSVERPDGSNFTLKIRSTKLEDSAMYFCASSADRRDTQYFGPGTRLTVL.